Listed here are 5 T cell receptor beta chains from one sample, sequenced in a study of OX40 agonist ivuxolimab in advanced cancers. The assay was immunoSEQ multiplex PCR, and TCRdb's table has in-frame clones only and misses some. The top ten hold less than 0.2% of the sample, which has 98,000 or so clones, approximately 93% seen once. This specimen consisted of CD4+ or CD8+ T cells sorted from blood, obtained in a trial of the OX40 agonist ivuxolimab. The receptors originated from an adult with an advanced solid tumor such as melanoma, head and neck, liver or kidney cancer.

The chain recombines TRBV9 with TRBJ2-3; TRBD2 agrees at 11 bases. Germline loops: CDR1 SGDLS, CDR2 YYNGEE. This CDR3 has 15 amino acids. V shed 3 bases, J shed 9 bases, and the junction held 9 bases outside the gene matches. The CDR3 coding sequence is TGTGCCAGCAGCGGTAGCGGGAGGGCCAAGATCACGCAGTATTTT. Its protein product is CASSGSGRAKITQYF.

CDR3 in amino acids: CASSPLAGFNQPQHF. In DNA, the CDR3 is TGTGCCAGTAGCCCCCTCGCAGGGTTCAATCAGCCCCAGCATTTT. This chain uses TRBV19 with TRBJ1-5; a possible D gene is TRBD1 (5 bases). V was shortened by 6 bases and J by 3 bases, with 15 bases between the two germline ends. Germline V lookup: CDR1 LNHDA, CDR2 SQIVND (reference sequence). CDR3 length: 15 residues.

The J gene is TRBJ2-7, the V gene TRBV7-2, with D perhaps TRBD2 (5 bases). Trimming shortened V by 7 bases and J by 0 bases, and 13 bases separated the two germline ends. CDR3 length: 14 residues. In germline, CDR1 is SGHTA, CDR2 FQGNSA. CDR3 sequence: CASTSLGPSYEQYF. The CDR3 DNA is TGTGCCAGCACCTCACTAGGACCCTCCTACGAGCAGTACTTC. The entire variable domain, with the rest obtained from reference TRBV7-2 and TRBJ2-7, is as follows: GAGVSQSPSNKVTEKGKDVELRCDPISGHTALYWYRQSLGQGLEFLIYFQGNSAPDKSGLPSDRFSAERTGGSVSTLTIQRTQQEDSAVYLCASTSLGPSYEQYFGPGTRLTVT.

The chain links TRBV11-3 to TRBJ2-3; D perhaps matches TRBD1 (6 bases). V gave up 1 base and J gave up 4 bases, with 15 bases separating them. Germline V gene data show CDR1 as SGHNT and CDR2 as YENEEA. The CDR3 is made up of 16 amino acids. The CDR3 loop is CASSLGWGPRSDTQYF. The CDR3 bases are TGTGCCAGCAGCTTAGGATGGGGGCCTCGGTCAGATACGCAGTATTTT.

This clone appeared a few times. The rearrangement uses TRBV6-1 and TRBJ2-7; 9 bases fit TRBD1. The CDR3 length is 13 residues. From germline, CDR1 is MNHNS and CDR2 SASEGT. With 10 bases clipped from V and 6 bases from J, the junction kept 10 bases outside the gene matches. CDR3 sequence (DNA): TGTGCCACCTGGCGGGACAGGGTAGGCGAGCAGTACTTC. Translated, it gives CATWRDRVGEQYF.